This T cell receptor (beta chain) derives from a study of T cells in Graves' hyperthyroidism and ophthalmopathy (dated by TCRdb to about 2019). Broadly, across the study: Peripheral blood was collected at initial diagnosis, before any treatment. To identify TCR V-J signatures that set the groups apart, the researchers used a discovery cohort of 100 patients, made up of around 42 with Graves' ophthalmopathy and about 55 with stable Graves' hyperthyroidism. An independent validation cohort of under 20 hyperthyroidism patients and approximately 16 patients who later progressed to ophthalmopathy tested prospective prediction of ophthalmopathy. The 75 to 100 discovery patients were randomly divided into training and test sets at a 7:3 ratio. In addition, the study compared T-cell repertoires in thyroid tissue and in blood from several Graves' hyperthyroidism patients. After blood sampling, hyperthyroidism patients were treated with methimazole at a starting dose of 30 mg daily, and ophthalmopathy patients were treated with high-dose intravenous methylprednisolone. The paper reports TCR Vbeta CDR3 sequencing of approximately 130 peripheral blood samples: some 44 ophthalmopathy, fewer than 85 hyperthyroidism and around 17 progressor patients. Broad study findings and their caveats: In validation, the model predicted progression to ophthalmopathy with over 60% sensitivity and roughly 72% specificity, a median of approximately 6.7 months before onset. A 13 V-J signature model separated ophthalmopathy from stable hyperthyroidism, with nearly 90% sensitivity and roughly 81% specificity in cross-validation and 80%/75% in testing. No statistical method was used to set the sample size in advance, and investigators knew the group allocation. Most expanded thyroid clonotypes (frequency above 0.001) were also detected in blood, suggesting blood repertoires may reflect thyroid immune responses.

In the ophthalmopathy patients, disease was moderately to severely active, with a Clinical Activity Score of 3 or more, a NOSPECS grade of 4 or more, and a duration of less than 3 months. Patients with uncontrolled infections, other autoimmune diseases, pregnancy or lactation were excluded. Clinical symptoms, serum thyroxine and TRAb, thyroid ultrasound, and orbital computed tomography formed the basis for the diagnoses. PBMCs were separated from 10 ml of fresh peripheral blood using Ficoll-Paque density gradient centrifugation. Total RNA was extracted using Trizol reagent, and RNA quality was assessed on an Agilent 2100 Bioanalyzer. This clonotype was seen ten or more times. Its antigen remains unidentified. Base qualities are not recorded, but no much larger clone differs from it by a single base. TCR beta CDR3 regions were amplified from RNA transcripts. A first-round RT-PCR of the TCR CDR3 used the HTBI primer set with the Qiagen OneStep RT-PCR kit. The libraries were constructed in a second round of multiplex PCR and then size-selected and purified. Libraries were sequenced paired-end with 100 bp reads on an Illumina HiSeq2000. The study's processing was this. SOAPnuke was used to process the raw data, throwing out any read that contained adapters or uncalled bases, had a mean Phred below 15, or lacked an exact constant-primer or identifier match. High-quality paired reads were merged with COPE v1.2.5, and unique nucleotide sequences were defined as clonotypes. Clonotypes were aligned to IMGT TRBV, TRBD and TRBJ reference segments using MiTCR v1.1. The analysis included only V-J combinations with a frequency above 0.0001, which together covered roughly 99% of the repertoires. A TCS score was defined as the ratio of F50 (clonal expansion) to E x V (chaos), with BLOSUM62-based TCRdist applied between CDR3 peptides within each V-J. Welch's t-statistics and random forest reduced approximately 520 V-J features to roughly 13, which were used in a naive Bayes classifier (R e1071). TCRdb ran its own pipeline on the public reads, namely fastp trimming at Q25 and MiXCR clone calling, and kept in-frame beta chains. Each record represents a unique CDR3 protein, reported with the most common genes and DNA among its rows. TCRdb assigned the V and J calls; the authors' analysis was not used. The sample includes about 600,000 distinct CDR3 sequences, with 16% observed a single time. The ten largest clones represent under 3.5% of the sample.

This TCR was recovered from a woman in her thirties or forties with Graves' ophthalmopathy. The sample was blood.

The DNA sequence is as follows: TGTGCCAGCAGCGACAGGGCCGCGCTTAACGGGGAGCTGTTTTTT. This sequence encodes CASSDRAALNGELFF. The chain was built from TRBV2 and TRBJ2-2, and 7 bases in between align with TRBD1. The germline V end is reduced by 6 bases and the J end by 7 bases; junction bases left unmatched: 11. The CDR3 runs 15 amino acids, cysteine and phenylalanine included. CDR3 DNA is the only sequence kept; it has 45 bases, read in frame from the first base. CDR1 and CDR2 were assigned from the germline V gene as SNHLY and FYNNEI.